The clone carrying this TCR beta chain has a count of ten or more. Its antigen remains unidentified. This specimen comes from a study of T cells in Graves' hyperthyroidism and ophthalmopathy. General observations from the study: Ophthalmopathy could be told apart from stable hyperthyroidism with a 13 V-J model.

The ends were cut back, 1 base at V and 3 bases at J, with 6 bases in the middle. The CDR3 covers 13 residues. The V gene's germline CDR1 is SGHTA and CDR2 FQGTGA. Criteria for exclusion of patients were uncontrolled infection, other autoimmune disease, pregnancy or lactation. Diagnosing involved the use of clinical symptoms, serum thyroxine and TRAb, thyroid ultrasound and orbital computed tomography. Template material for amplifying TCR beta CDR3 regions consisted of RNA transcripts. A first-round RT-PCR of the TCR CDR3 used the HTBI primer set. TCRdb processed the multiplex PCR reads anew with MiXCR; each CDR3 protein has one entry. The sample has 640,000 or so distinct CDR3 sequences; 13% to 15% are singletons.

The receptor comes from a woman under 30 with Graves' ophthalmopathy. Material for sequencing was blood. The chain links TRBV7-3 to TRBJ1-1; the D gene is possibly TRBD1 (6 bases). Written as DNA, the CDR3 is TGTGCCAGCAGCTTAAACAGGGACACTGAAGCTTTCTTT. Amino acid sequence: CASSLNRDTEAFF.